The 9 T cell receptor beta chains reported below all come from one sample, sequenced in a study of post-analysis software for immune sequencing data. General study findings and limits: When patients were compared with controls, 4 or 5 TRBV segments were more frequent, TRBV5-6, TRBV5-1 and TRBV20-1 among them.

Incorporated into the TCR beta cDNA libraries were unique molecular identifiers, which served to reduce PCR and sequencing biases. TCRdb called the PCR reads again in MiXCR, with one record for every CDR3 protein. The sample lists almost 700,000 distinct CDR3 sequences, more than 50% occurring once. For these receptors, no antigen is known. The sequencing input was blood. These receptors came from a girl aged 2 to 10 with multiple sclerosis.

The chain is built from TRBV9 and TRBJ2-3; D perhaps matches TRBD2 (6 bases). V was shortened by 3 bases and J by 2 bases, with 16 bases between the two germline ends. The V gene's germline CDR1 is SGDLS and CDR2 YYNGEE. The CDR3 length is 16 residues. The CDR3 reads CASSAPRDLPTDTQYF. DNA of the CDR3: TGTGCCAGCAGCGCCCCTCGGGACTTACCCACAGATACGCAGTATTTT.

The V gene is TRBV4-2, the J gene TRBJ2-2; D gene ambiguous. Trimming left V 1 base short and J 2 bases short, with 11 bases between. The length of the CDR3 is 16 residues. Germline V lookup: CDR1 LGHNA, CDR2 YNFKEQ. The CDR3 is CASSQVGTVNTGELFF. In nucleotides, the CDR3 is TGTGCCAGCAGCCAAGTCGGAACAGTTAACACCGGGGAGCTGTTTTTT.

The rearrangement links TRBV21-1 to TRBJ2-3; the tabulated D call, TRBD1, remains unverified against the DNA. TRBV21-1 is a listed pseudogene. The CDR3 spans 18 residues. CDR3 residues: CASSKRERGRGGTDTQYF. Written as DNA, the CDR3 is TGTGCCAGCAGCAAACGGGAGAGGGGGCGCGGCGGCACAGATACGCAGTATTTT.

This clonotype was detected only once. The chain employs TRBV4-1 and TRBJ2-7; the D is unclear. Germline values: CDR1 MGHRA, CDR2 YSYEKL. The CDR3 has 15 amino acids. Trimming took off 0 bases at V and 3 bases at J, with 12 bases between the two ends. The CDR3 coding sequence is TGCGCCAGCAGCCAAGAAGTGCGCGCCTTCTACGAGCAGTACTTC. Its translation is CASSQEVRAFYEQYF.

This rearrangement joins TRBV7-3 to TRBJ2-1; TRBD2 matches at 11 bases. Germline V gives CDR1 SGHTA, CDR2 FQGTGA. V was clipped by 5 bases and J by 10 bases; unmatched bases: 13. This CDR3 has 16 amino acids. CDR3 protein: CASSPTSGSLWEEQFF. The CDR3 DNA reads as TGTGCCAGCAGCCCTACTAGCGGGAGCCTCTGGGAGGAGCAGTTCTTC.

This clonotype was observed once. This rearrangement joins TRBV28 to TRBJ1-4; 8 bases are shared with TRBD1. Per germline, CDR1 MDHEN and CDR2 SYDVKM. CDR3 length: 15 residues. V was pared by 5 bases and J by 4 bases, with 6 bases of the junction left unmatched. DNA for the CDR3: TGTGCCAGCAGTATCCCGGGACAGGTTAATGAAAAACTGTTTTTT. This sequence encodes CASSIPGQVNEKLFF. The full variable domain, rest sourced from reference TRBV28 and TRBJ1-4, is DVKVTQSSRYLVKRTGEKVFLECVQDMDHENMFWYRQDPGLGLRLIYFSYDVKMKEKGDIPEGYSVSREKKERFSLILESASTNQTSMYLCASSIPGQVNEKLFFGSGTQLSVL.

The chain couples TRBV5-1 to TRBJ2-5; D is unresolved. TRBJ2-7 explains the end of the DNA better; the J call may be wrong. This CDR3 comprises 14 residues. CDR1 SGHRS and CDR2 YFSETQ come from the germline V gene. The chain's CDR3 is CASSLVPSTYEQYF. Written as DNA, the CDR3 is TGCGCCAGCAGCTTGGTCCCTAGTACCTACGAGCAGTACTTC.

The genes are TRBV18 and TRBJ2-5, with D perhaps being TRBD1 or TRBD2 (5 bases each). The CDR3 runs 15 residues. The V gene's germline CDR1 is KGHSH and CDR2 LQKENI. Trimming took 3 bases from V and 4 from J, leaving 15 bases between them. The CDR3 sequence: CASSPGRDQRETQYF. DNA of the CDR3: TGTGCCAGCTCACCGGGTCGGGACCAGAGAGAGACCCAGTACTTC.

A word on this clonotype: A junction end diverges from the germline sequence, so it may reflect a read error. The chain combines TRBV7-4 with TRBJ2-6; D might be TRBD1 (5 bases). Germline V gene sequence: CDR1 SGHVT, CDR2 SQSDAQ. The CDR3 has 16 residues. The DNA of the CDR3 is TGTGCCAGCAGCTTTAAGGCGAGCTCTGGGGCCAACGTCCGGACTTTC. It translates to CASSFKASSGANVRTF.